The rows below give T cell receptor beta chains drawn from one sample of a study of tumor and adjacent non-tumor tissue in lung cancer. TCRdb analysed the multiplex PCR reads with MiXCR anew, one entry per CDR3 protein. Of tens of thousands of distinct CDR3 sequences listed, 65% to 75% are singletons. The sequenced sample consisted of lung tumor tissue. These receptor sequences come from a man in his fifties or sixties with non-small cell lung cancer. The CDR3 runs from the conserved cysteine through the conserved F or W. D genes are given only for firm matches. The size of a clone is reported for some rows only, either as once, few or many, or as a class for expanded clones.

TRBJ1-1 TRBV11-1 . . TGTGCCAGCAGCACGGTCGAGGGGAGCACTGAAGCTTTCTTT CASSTVEGSTEAFF
TRBJ2-3 TRBV4-3 TRBD2 . TGCGCCTGCAGCCAAGATGGGGGGAGAACTAGCGGGAGTTCGACAGATACGCAGTATTTT CACSQDGGRTSGSSTDTQYF
TRBJ2-5 TRBV10-3 . many TGTGCCATCAGTAGGGACGGAACGTACCAAGAGACCCAGTACTTC CAISRDGTYQETQYF
TRBJ1-1 TRBV11-2 TRBD1 . TGTGCAAGCAGCTTCCATCCCGACAGGGGAGCTTTCTTT CASSFHPDRGAFF
TRBJ1-1 TRBV12-5 . many TGTGCTAGTGGTTCCCGCTCGGGCACTGAAGCTTTCTTT CASGSRSGTEAFF
TRBJ1-1 TRBV11-3 . . TGTGCCATCAGCTCCCGACAGGCGGCCACTGAAGCTTTCTTT CAISSRQAATEAFF
TRBJ2-4 TRBV6-6 . few TGTGCCAGCTCATTAGCCAAAAACATTCAGTACTTC CASSLAKNIQYF
TRBJ2-3 TRBV29-1 TRBD2 many TGCAGCCTGGGGGAGGGGACAGATACGCAGTATTTT CSLGEGTDTQYF
TRBJ2-7 TRBV5-1 TRBD2 few TGCGCCAGCAGCTTGCGGGGGGATTCCTACTCGGACTACGAGCAGTACTTC CASSLRGDSYSDYEQYF
TRBJ2-1 TRBV6-2/TRBV6-3 TRBD2 . TGTGCCAGCAGCACCCCGATAATAGCGGGGGGCAATGAAGAGTTCTTC CASSTPIIAGGNEEFF
TRBJ2-3 TRBV4-2 . . TGTGCCAGCAGCCTCGGGGCTAGTTCGACTGATACGCAGTATTTT CASSLGASSTDTQYF
TRBJ2-2 TRBV10-2 . . TGTGTCACCCAGGCCGGGCAGCTGTTTTTT CVTQAGQLFF
TRBJ2-7 TRBV5-4 TRBD2 . TGTGCCAGCAGCTCGGGGGGGACTGGATACTACGAGCAGTACTTC CASSSGGTGYYEQYF
TRBJ2-1 TRBV20-1 . . TGCAGTGCTAGGACAGGTCACGGGGCTAATGGGCAGTTCTTC CSARTGHGANGQFF
TRBJ2-2 TRBV5-4 TRBD2 . TGTGTCGGCAGCACCGGGACCAGCGGGAATTGGACCGGGGAGCTGTTTTTT CVGSTGTSGNWTGELFF
TRBJ2-2 TRBV11-2 TRBD2 . TGTGCCAGCAGCTCGGGACTAGCTGGAGTGACGAACACCGGGGAGCTGTCTTTT CASSSGLAGVTNTGELSF
TRBJ2-7 TRBV6-5 TRBD1 many TGTGCCAGCAAACCGGGACAGACCTACGAGCAGTACTTC CASKPGQTYEQYF
TRBJ1-2 TRBV6-6 . . TGTGCCAGCAGTTACTCGATTACTTCGACGGAGACTAACTATGGCTACACCTTC CASSYSITSTETNYGYTF
TRBJ1-5 TRBV5-5 . . TGTGCCGGCAGCTTAGAGGACAGTTATCTGGGTCAGCCCCAGCATTTT CAGSLEDSYLGQPQHF
TRBJ2-1 TRBV28 TRBD2 . TGTGCCGGCAGTCCAGGGAGCGGGAGGAGGAATGAGCAGTTCTTC CAGSPGSGRRNEQFF
TRBJ2-5 TRBV4-1 TRBD1 . TGCGCCAGCAGCCAATTTGGACAGGGATTCTCGGGGTGGTTTGAGACCCAATACTTC CASSQFGQGFSGWFETQYF
TRBJ2-1 TRBV6-4 TRBD2 . TGTGCCAGGAGTGAATCGACTAGCTACGTTGGGCAGTTCTTC CARSESTSYVGQFF
TRBJ2-2 TRBV20-1 . . TGCAGTACACAAATCGGGCCCAACACATGGGAGCTGTTTTTT CSTQIGPNTWELFF
TRBJ1-2 TRBV2 . . TGTGCCAGCAGTGAGACAGTGACCTATGGCTACACCTTC CASSETVTYGYTF
TRBJ2-5 TRBV5-6 . many TGTGCCAGCAGCTTGGGGGGTCGGGAGACCCAGTACTTC CASSLGGRETQYF
TRBJ1-2 TRBV6-1 . many TGTGCCAGCAGTGAAAGGGGGGACATTCACTATGGCTACACCTTC CASSERGDIHYGYTF
TRBJ1-4 TRBV15 . once TGTGCCACCAGCTTAAATACGGGGGAAAAACTGGTTTTT CATSLNTGEKLVF
TRBJ2-5 TRBV20-1 . . TGCAGTGCTCCTAGAGCCCGGACAGACGGGGAGACCCAGTATTTC CSAPRARTDGETQYF
TRBJ2-7 TRBV7-9 . . TGTGTCAGCAGCTTAGACGGTACCTATGAGCAGTACTTC CVSSLDGTYEQYF